These 25 T cell receptor beta chains came from one sample sequenced in a study of blood T cell repertoires in COVID-19. Generated by immunoSEQ multiplex PCR, the TCRdb table keeps only in-frame clones and is missing some. The data hold about 24,000 clones, with 92% observed a single time. Sample: peripheral blood. The origin of the receptors is a man aged 70-80 years with active COVID-19.

This clone has just one count. The chain carries TRBV10-3 and TRBJ2-7, with 9 bases aligning to TRBD1. CDR1 is ENHRY and CDR2 is SYGVKD in the germline V gene. There are 15 residues in the CDR3. With V trimmed by 5 bases and J by 0 bases, 5 bases remained unmatched. The CDR3 DNA reads TGTGCCATCAGTTCGGACAGGGGTAGCTCCTACGAGCAGTACTTC. Its protein product is CAISSDRGSSYEQYF.

The V gene is TRBV6-1, the J gene TRBJ1-4; a weak D match, TRBD1 (6 bases). This CDR3 is 18 amino acids long. CDR1 is MNHNS, CDR2 SASEGT, per germline. The V and J ends lost 1 base and 0 bases respectively, with 15 bases between them. The CDR3 nucleotides read TGTGCCAGCAGTGAAGTGGCCCGCAGGGGTGCAACTAATGAAAAACTGTTTTTT. It translates to CASSEVARRGATNEKLFF.

The V call is TRBV28, the J call TRBJ1-1; TRBD1 matches at 7 bases. The CDR3 totals 14 residues. In germline, CDR1 is MDHEN, CDR2 SYDVKM. The V gene end was trimmed by 3 bases and the J gene end by 3 bases; junction bases not matched to a gene: 4. CDR3 residues: CASSFQGGYTEAFF. For the CDR3, the DNA is TGTGCCAGCAGTTTCCAGGGGGGTTACACTGAAGCTTTCTTT. Filled out from reference TRBV28 and TRBJ1-1, the complete variable domain reads DVKVTQSSRYLVKRTGEKVFLECVQDMDHENMFWYRQDPGLGLRLIYFSYDVKMKEKGDIPEGYSVSREKKERFSLILESASTNQTSMYLCASSFQGGYTEAFFGQGTRLTVV.

DNA for the CDR3: TGTGCCAGCTCACCTGGGACATCACCCTACGAGCAGTACTTC. Translation gives CASSPGTSPYEQYF. The chain uses TRBV18 and TRBJ2-7, with D maybe TRBD1 (6 bases). Germline CDR1 reads KGHSH; CDR2 reads LQKENI. With 3 bases removed from V and 2 bases from J, the gap between germline ends came to 11 bases. The CDR3 totals 14 residues.

This clone was detected only once. The rearrangement uses TRBV18 and TRBJ2-3; D may be TRBD1 (6 bases). This CDR3 is 21 amino acids long. Germline V CDR1 and CDR2: KGHSH, LQKENI. Trimming took off 2 bases at V and 0 bases at J, with 27 bases between the two ends. This chain's CDR3 is CASSPRQARRPSPTSTDTQYF. In DNA, the CDR3 is TGTGCCAGCTCACCAAGACAGGCCCGCAGGCCCTCACCTACTAGCACAGATACGCAGTATTTT.

The gene calls are TRBV3-1 (or the pseudogene TRBV3-2) and TRBJ2-5; the match to TRBD2 covers 10 bases. CDR3 length equals 17 residues. Germline CDR1 and CDR2: LGHDT and YNNKEL (reference sequence). J gave up 5 bases and V 4 bases, and 13 bases lay outside the gene matches. CDR3 in amino acids: CASSPRVQRGGLETQYF. CDR3 in DNA: TGTGCCAGCAGCCCTAGGGTCCAGCGGGGGGGCCTTGAGACCCAGTACTTC.

The chain employs TRBV5-6 and TRBJ2-2; D is possibly TRBD2 (5 bases). The CDR3 contains 15 residues. Deletions cut 0 bases from V and 2 bases from J, with 8 bases between. CDR1 is SGHDT, CDR2 YYEEEE, per germline. This CDR3 is CASSLAGINTGELFF. The CDR3 DNA follows: TGTGCCAGCAGCTTGGCGGGGATTAACACCGGGGAGCTGTTTTTT.

This rearrangement joins TRBV3-1 (or the pseudogene TRBV3-2) to TRBJ2-5, with D possibly TRBD2 on 7 matching bases. Germline lookup yields CDR1 LGHDT and CDR2 YNNKEL (reference sequence). This CDR3 is 15 amino acids long. The ends were cut back, 6 bases at V and 7 bases at J, with 21 bases in the middle. The CDR3 DNA reads as TGTGCCAGCAGACCAGCGCGGGGGCCCCCGAGGACCCAGTACTTC. Amino acid sequence: CASRPARGPPRTQYF.

The chain is built from TRBV2 and TRBJ2-7; D not certain. Trimming pared 10 bases from V and 3 bases from J, leaving 16 bases between. CDR3 length: 13 residues. CDR1 is SNHLY and CDR2 is FYNNEI in the germline V gene. CDR3 nucleotide sequence: TGTGCCACACGCGATACGGTGGTCTACGAGCAGTACTTC. Protein sequence: CATRDTVVYEQYF. The full variable domain, rest sourced from reference TRBV2 and TRBJ2-7, is EPEVTQTPSHQVTQMGQEVILRCVPISNHLYFYWYRQILGQKVEFLVSFYNNEISEKSEIFDDQFSVERPDGSNFTLKIRSTKLEDSAMYFCATRDTVVYEQYFGPGTRLTVT.

This chain joins TRBV2 and TRBJ2-6, with 9 bases that match TRBD1. The germline CDR1 and CDR2 sequences are SNHLY and FYNNEI. Losses at the gene ends were 3 bases for V and 2 bases for J; bases not matched to a gene: 5. The CDR3 runs 17 residues. The DNA for the CDR3 is TGTGCCAGCAGTGATCGGGACAGGGTGGCTGGGGCCAACGTCCTGACTTTC. Translation gives CASSDRDRVAGANVLTF.

This chain links TRBV7-6 with TRBJ2-7, with TRBD2 as a possible D gene (5 bases). The V and J ends lost 5 bases and 1 base respectively, with 12 bases between them. The CDR3 contains 14 residues. The V gene's germline CDR1 is SGHVS and CDR2 FNYEAQ. CDR3 residues: CASSPGLGSYEQYF. DNA of the CDR3: TGTGCCAGCAGCCCAGGACTGGGTTCCTACGAGCAGTACTTC.

This chain links TRBV7-9 with TRBJ1-3; no reliable D call. The V and J ends lost 6 bases and 0 bases respectively, with 21 bases between them. CDR1 SEHNR and CDR2 FQNEAQ come from the germline V gene (reference sequence). This CDR3 comprises 18 residues. CDR3: CASSLQKLQVLSGNTIYF. In nucleotides, the CDR3 is TGTGCCAGCAGTTTACAAAAGCTCCAAGTGCTCTCTGGAAACACCATATATTTT.

This clone occurred a few times. This chain uses TRBV7-2 with TRBJ2-7; perhaps TRBD1 as D (5 bases). Per germline, CDR1 SGHTA and CDR2 FQGNSA. The CDR3 sequence is 15 residues long. V dropped 1 base and J dropped 3 bases, with 13 bases sitting between them. CDR3 DNA: TGTGCCAGCAGCTTAGGGGCAGGGCCCAACTACGAGCAGTACTTC. Its protein product is CASSLGAGPNYEQYF.

The chain combines TRBV6-2 or TRBV6-3 with TRBJ2-4, with D maybe TRBD1 (6 bases). Per germline, CDR1 MNHEY and CDR2 SVGEGT. CDR3 size: 15 residues. Trimming took off 5 bases at V and 1 base at J, with 12 bases between the two ends. For the CDR3, the DNA is TGTGCCAGCAGTGGACAGCTATTTGCCAAAAACATTCAGTACTTC. It specifies CASSGQLFAKNIQYF.

The chain couples TRBV6-5 to TRBJ1-1, with 7 bases that match TRBD1. The CDR3 spans 13 residues. Per germline, CDR1 MNHEY and CDR2 SVGAGI. V gave up 8 bases and J gave up 2 bases; unmatched junction bases: 5. In DNA form, the CDR3 reads TGTGCCAGCGGCGGGACAGAAAACACTGAAGCTTTCTTT. Protein: CASGGTENTEAFF.

V and J are TRBV29-1 and TRBJ1-2, with D unclear. This CDR3 comprises 19 residues. Per the germline V gene, CDR1 is SQVTM and CDR2 is ANQGSEA. V gave up 3 bases and J gave up 8 bases, with 34 bases separating them. CDR3 DNA: TGCAGCGTTGACCGCTCAATTGCGACCTCCCCTGACATCCGGCGAGGCTACACCTTC. The encoded protein is CSVDRSIATSPDIRRGYTF.

The rearrangement uses TRBV24-1 and TRBJ1-5; tentatively, D is TRBD1 (5 bases). Trimming left V 2 bases short and J 1 base short, with 11 bases between. Germline V CDR1 and CDR2: KGHDR, SFDVKD. This CDR3 region has 16 residues. CDR3 sequence: CATSDSRVPSNQPQHF. CDR3 DNA: TGTGCCACCAGTGATTCCAGGGTGCCCAGCAATCAGCCCCAGCATTTT.

The rearrangement uses TRBV28 and TRBJ2-7; D is possibly TRBD1 (6 bases). Trimming stripped 3 bases from V and 6 bases from J, with 18 bases between. The germline gives CDR1 MDHEN, CDR2 SYDVKM. The CDR3 contains 15 residues. The CDR3 is CASSFPQGTTREQYF. The CDR3 region has the DNA TGTGCCAGCAGTTTCCCTCAGGGGACGACACGCGAGCAGTACTTC.

CDR3 in DNA: TGTGCCAGCAGCCAAGATGTAAGCGGGCACTACGAGCAGTACTTC. Translated: CASSQDVSGHYEQYF. The genes are TRBV3-1 (or the pseudogene TRBV3-2) and TRBJ2-7, with D perhaps matching TRBD2 (6 bases). The length of the CDR3 is 15 residues. Germline CDR1 is LGHDT and CDR2 is YNNKEL (reference sequence). The V end lost 0 bases, the J end lost 3 bases, and 12 bases lay between the germline ends.

V is TRBV6-2 or TRBV6-3 and J is TRBJ2-3; 11 bases line up with TRBD2. Germline trimming cut 5 bases from V and 2 bases from J; bases unmatched to any gene: 6. CDR1 and CDR2 (germline): MNHEY, SVGEGT. This CDR3 has 16 amino acids. The CDR3 loop reads CASSPYSGRATDTQYF. The CDR3 DNA is TGTGCCAGCAGTCCCTATAGCGGGAGGGCCACAGATACGCAGTATTTT.

The J gene is TRBJ2-1, the V gene TRBV6-2 or TRBV6-3; 9 bases agree with TRBD1. The V segment lost 5 bases and the J segment 0 bases; nucleotides outside the gene matches: 2. CDR1 and CDR2 from the germline V gene are MNHEY and SVGEGT. The CDR3 runs to 15 residues. The CDR3 DNA is TGTGCCAGCAGTCCACAGGGGGCCTCCTACAATGAGCAGTTCTTC. This codes for CASSPQGASYNEQFF.

This clone was picked up one time. The chain couples TRBV7-2 to TRBJ2-7, with 9 positions matching TRBD2. The junction had 9 bases not matched to a gene; V was cut back by 5 bases and J by 1 base. CDR1 is SGHTA and CDR2 is FQGNSA in the germline V gene. The CDR3 spans 16 residues. The CDR3 DNA reads TGTGCCAGCAGCCCTAGTAGCGGGGGCGGTTCCTACGAGCAGTACTTC. Protein: CASSPSSGGGSYEQYF.

The gene calls are TRBV9 and TRBJ2-1; D may be TRBD1 (6 bases). Trimming removed 4 bases at V and 5 bases at J, with 19 bases between. This CDR3 is built from 16 residues. Germline V lookup: CDR1 SGDLS, CDR2 YYNGEE. CDR3 loop: CASSQGPRGRNNEQFF. The CDR3 bases are TGTGCCAGCAGCCAGGGGCCCCGGGGTCGGAACAATGAGCAGTTCTTC.

The chain is built from TRBV6-5 and TRBJ2-2, with D perhaps TRBD1 (5 bases). CDR3 length equals 16 residues. Germline CDR1 reads MNHEY; CDR2 reads SVGAGI. V lost 4 bases to trimming and J lost 0 bases, with 12 bases between them. Here the CDR3 reads CASSFSTVSNTGELFF. In DNA form, the CDR3 reads TGTGCCAGCAGTTTTTCGACAGTCTCGAACACCGGGGAGCTGTTTTTT.

V usage is TRBV5-1 and J usage is TRBJ2-5; D ambiguous. The germline V gene encodes CDR1 SGHRS and CDR2 YFSETQ. The CDR3 sequence is 14 residues long. V gave up 0 bases and J gave up 5 bases, with 11 bases separating them. CDR3 residues: CASSLEVRSETQYF. The CDR3 DNA follows: TGCGCCAGCAGCTTGGAGGTGAGGAGCGAGACCCAGTACTTC.